This TCR beta chain is drawn from a study of identical twins. Study-level findings and limits: Fewer insertions characterized abundant cord blood beta clonotypes, whereas memory repertoires showed none. Sequences that were beta out-of-frame showed weaker excess twin sharing.

Worth noting for this clonotype: The antigen remains unidentified.

Template switching added a universal primer site, and cDNA bore unique molecular identifiers. TCRdb reprocessed the 5' RACE reads with MiXCR, giving one entry per CDR3 protein. Of about 890,000 distinct CDR3 sequences in the sample, 10% to 15% are singletons; the top ten hold roughly 1.5%. This sample also appeared in a second study, on yellow fever vaccine responses in identical twins. Per that study: Among the twins, the vaccine T cell response reportedly seemed partly convergent and partly personalized.

The clonotype comes from a young woman in good health. Input material: PBMCs.

The CDR3 bases are TGTGCCAGCAGCGTAGACGGACCCGAGATATATGGCTACACCTTC. Residues: CASSVDGPEIYGYTF. V and J are TRBV9 and TRBJ1-2; D gene ambiguous. The CDR3 runs to 15 residues. Germline V CDR1 and CDR2: SGDLS, YYNGEE. The germline V and J ends were trimmed by 0 bases and 5 bases, with 14 bases remaining between them. Full variable domain (remainder filled in from reference TRBV9 and TRBJ1-2): DSGVTQTPKHLITATGQRVTLRCSPRSGDLSVYWYQQSLDQGLQFLIQYYNGEERAKGNILERFSAQQFPDLHSELNLSSLELGDSALYFCASSVDGPEIYGYTFGSGTRLTVV.